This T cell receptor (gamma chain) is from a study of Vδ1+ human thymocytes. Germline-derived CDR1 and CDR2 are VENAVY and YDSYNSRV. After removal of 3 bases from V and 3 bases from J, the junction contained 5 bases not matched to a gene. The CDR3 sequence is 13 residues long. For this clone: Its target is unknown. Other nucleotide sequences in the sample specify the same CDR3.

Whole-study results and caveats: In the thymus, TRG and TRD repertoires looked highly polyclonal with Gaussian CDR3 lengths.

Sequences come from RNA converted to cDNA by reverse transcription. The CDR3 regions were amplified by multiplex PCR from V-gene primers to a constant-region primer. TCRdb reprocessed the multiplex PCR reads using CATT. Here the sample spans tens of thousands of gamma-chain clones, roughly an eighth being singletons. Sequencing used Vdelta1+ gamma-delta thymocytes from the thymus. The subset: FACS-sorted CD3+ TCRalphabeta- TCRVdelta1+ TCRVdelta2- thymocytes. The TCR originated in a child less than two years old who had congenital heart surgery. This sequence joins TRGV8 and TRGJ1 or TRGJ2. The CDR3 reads CATWDPRYYKKLF. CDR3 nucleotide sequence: TGTGCCACCTGGGATCCCCGTTATTATAAGAAACTCTTT.